This T cell receptor beta chain was sequenced for a study of OX40 agonist ivuxolimab in advanced cancers. Across the whole study: The treatment was a fully human IgG2 OX40 agonist, ivuxolimab. Whole-study findings and limits: Blood T cells, both CD4+ and CD8+, expanded clonally by week 6 at 0.1 to 3.0 mg/kg. In the 0.1-3.0 mg/kg groups, partial responders showed among the lowest expansion.

As for this clone: Its antigen is undetermined.

Cycle 7 day 1, cycle 4 day 1, and baseline were the timepoints at which blood was sampled. The V and J ends lost 1 base and 4 bases, in that order; junction bases with no gene match: 2. Germline loops: CDR1 SGHTA, CDR2 FQGTGA. The CDR3 extends over 14 amino acids. Libraries were prepared by immunoSEQ multiplex PCR; TCRdb keeps only in-frame clonotypes and omits some of them. The table lists approximately 70,000 clones, 90% of them singletons. The sequence was obtained from an adult with an advanced solid tumor such as melanoma, head and neck, liver or kidney cancer. The chain links TRBV7-3 to TRBJ2-5; 8 bases are shared with TRBD2. The sample consisted of CD4+ or CD8+ T cells sorted from blood, taken in a trial of the OX40 agonist ivuxolimab. The DNA of the CDR3 is TGTGCCAGCAGCTTAAGTGCGGGGGGAGAGACCCAGTACTTC. Its translation: CASSLSAGGETQYF.